The present TCR beta chain was sequenced within a study of T cell repertoires in cytomegalovirus infection. Study-wide context: CMV infection plus the matching HLA type was flagged by public TCR beta signatures.

MiXCR, applied by TCRdb to the reads, yields one record per CDR3 protein. Of around 530,000 distinct CDR3 sequences in the sample, approximately 15% are singletons; the top ten hold about 24%. Between the trimmed V and J ends, which lost 3 bases and 3 bases, there was a span of 9 bases. Germline V lookup: CDR1 SEHNR, CDR2 FQNEAQ (reference sequence). The CDR3 has 14 amino acids. Note on this clonotype: The antigen is unknown.

Study-wide results and limits: The study identified carriers of CMV plus the relevant HLA from cumulative public TCR beta family frequency. CMV-specific TCR beta clonotypes restricted by HLA-C were the ones dominating the ex vivo response.

The sample taken for sequencing was CD8+ T cells from PBMCs. This receptor was obtained from a human donor in good health (CMV status not recorded). Some clones in this sample may be carry-over from other donors' samples. The rearrangement links TRBV7-9 to TRBJ1-5, with D unresolved. The CDR3 reads CASSFNTDNQPQHF. CDR3 bases: TGTGCCAGCAGCTTTAACACGGACAATCAGCCCCAGCATTTT.